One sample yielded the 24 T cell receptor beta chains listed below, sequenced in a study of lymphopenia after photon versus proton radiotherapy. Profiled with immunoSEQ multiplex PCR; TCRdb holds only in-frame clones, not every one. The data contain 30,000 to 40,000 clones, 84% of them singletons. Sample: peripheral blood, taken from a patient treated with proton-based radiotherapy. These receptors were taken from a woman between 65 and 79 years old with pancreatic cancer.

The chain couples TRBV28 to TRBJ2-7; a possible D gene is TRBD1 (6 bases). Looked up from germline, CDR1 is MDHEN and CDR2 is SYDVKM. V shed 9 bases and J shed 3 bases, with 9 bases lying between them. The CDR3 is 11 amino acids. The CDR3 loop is CASEGGYEQYF. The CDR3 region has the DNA TGTGCCAGTGAAGGGGGCTACGAGCAGTACTTC.

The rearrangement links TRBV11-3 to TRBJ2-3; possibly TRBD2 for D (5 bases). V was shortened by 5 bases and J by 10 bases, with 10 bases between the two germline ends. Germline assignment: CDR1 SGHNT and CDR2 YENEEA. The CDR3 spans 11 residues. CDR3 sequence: CASSHEGAQYF. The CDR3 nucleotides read TGTGCCAGCAGCCACGAGGGAGCGCAGTATTTT.

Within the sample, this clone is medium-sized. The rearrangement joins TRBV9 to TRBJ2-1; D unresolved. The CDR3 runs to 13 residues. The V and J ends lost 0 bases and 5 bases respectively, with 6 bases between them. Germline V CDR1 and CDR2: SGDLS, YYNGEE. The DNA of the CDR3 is TGTGCCAGCAGCGTAGGTCTGCACAATGAGCAGTTCTTC. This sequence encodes CASSVGLHNEQFF.

CDR3 amino acids: CASSVVGARGEKLFF. CDR3 DNA sequence: TGTGCCAGCAGCGTAGTAGGGGCAAGAGGCGAAAAACTGTTTTTT. This rearrangement joins TRBV9 to TRBJ1-4; D is possibly TRBD1 (5 bases). Trimming removed 0 bases at V and 8 bases at J, with 14 bases between. There are 15 residues in the CDR3. CDR1 and CDR2 from the germline V gene are SGDLS and YYNGEE.

This CDR3 reads CASSIEETQYF. The CDR3 bases are TGTGCCAGTAGTATAGAAGAGACCCAGTACTTC. This chain joins TRBV19 and TRBJ2-5; D gene unclear. Looked up from germline, CDR1 is LNHDA and CDR2 is SQIVND (reference sequence). The CDR3 runs to 11 residues. V shed 0 bases and J shed 4 bases, with 0 bases lying between them.

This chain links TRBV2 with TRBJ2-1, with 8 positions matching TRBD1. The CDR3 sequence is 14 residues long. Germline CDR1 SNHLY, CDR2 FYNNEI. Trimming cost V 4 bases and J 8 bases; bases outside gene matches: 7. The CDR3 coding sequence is TGTGCCAGCAGTGGAAGGACAGGGAACGATGAGCAGTTCTTC. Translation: CASSGRTGNDEQFF. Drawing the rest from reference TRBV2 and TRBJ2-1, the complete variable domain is EPEVTQTPSHQVTQMGQEVILRCVPISNHLYFYWYRQILGQKVEFLVSFYNNEISEKSEIFDDQFSVERPDGSNFTLKIRSTKLEDSAMYFCASSGRTGNDEQFFGPGTRLTVL.

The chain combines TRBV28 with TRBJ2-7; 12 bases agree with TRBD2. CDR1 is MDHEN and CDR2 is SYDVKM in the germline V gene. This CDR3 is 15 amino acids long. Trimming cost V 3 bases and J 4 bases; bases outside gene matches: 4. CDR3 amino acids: CASSFSTSGRYEQYF. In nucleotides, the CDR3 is TGTGCCAGCAGTTTCTCTACTAGCGGGAGGTACGAGCAGTACTTC.

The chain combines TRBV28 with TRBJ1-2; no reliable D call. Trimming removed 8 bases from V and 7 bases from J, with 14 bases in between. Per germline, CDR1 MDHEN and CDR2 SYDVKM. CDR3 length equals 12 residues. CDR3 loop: CASGTASGGYTF. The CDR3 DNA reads TGTGCCAGCGGTACTGCCTCGGGTGGCTACACCTTC.

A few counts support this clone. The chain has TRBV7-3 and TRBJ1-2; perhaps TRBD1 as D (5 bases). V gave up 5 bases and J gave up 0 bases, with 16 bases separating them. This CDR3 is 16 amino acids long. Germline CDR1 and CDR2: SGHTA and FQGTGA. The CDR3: CASSPMGPPTNYGYTF. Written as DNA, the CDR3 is TGTGCCAGCAGCCCCATGGGACCCCCCACTAACTATGGCTACACCTTC.

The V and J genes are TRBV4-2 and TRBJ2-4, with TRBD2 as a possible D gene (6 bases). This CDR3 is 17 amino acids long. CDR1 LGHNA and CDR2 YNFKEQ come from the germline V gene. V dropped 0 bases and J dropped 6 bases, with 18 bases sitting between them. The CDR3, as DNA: TGTGCCAGCAGCCAAGATAGCGGAACTGGGACCTTAAACATTCAGTACTTC. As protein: CASSQDSGTGTLNIQYF.

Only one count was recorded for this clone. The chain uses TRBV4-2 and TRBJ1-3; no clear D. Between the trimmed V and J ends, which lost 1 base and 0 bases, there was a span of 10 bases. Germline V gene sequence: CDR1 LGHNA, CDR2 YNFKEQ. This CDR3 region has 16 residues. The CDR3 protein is CASSQVQDYSGNTIYF. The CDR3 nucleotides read TGTGCCAGCAGCCAAGTTCAGGATTACTCTGGAAACACCATATATTTT.

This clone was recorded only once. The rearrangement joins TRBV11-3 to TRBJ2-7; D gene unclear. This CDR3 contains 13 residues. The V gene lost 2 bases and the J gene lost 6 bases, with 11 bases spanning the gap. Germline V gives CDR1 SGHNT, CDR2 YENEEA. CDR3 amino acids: CASSLLRALEQYF. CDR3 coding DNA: TGTGCCAGCAGCTTACTCCGGGCCCTCGAGCAGTACTTC. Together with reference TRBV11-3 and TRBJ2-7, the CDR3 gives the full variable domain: EAGVVQSPRYKIIEKKQPVAFWCNPISGHNTLYWYLQNLGQGPELLIRYENEEAVDDSQLPKDRFSAERLKGVDSTLKIQPAELGDSAVYLCASSLLRALEQYFGPGTRLTVT.

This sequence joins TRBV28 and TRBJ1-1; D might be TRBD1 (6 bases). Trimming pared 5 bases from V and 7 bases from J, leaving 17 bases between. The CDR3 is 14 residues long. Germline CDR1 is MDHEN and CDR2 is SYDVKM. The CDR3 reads CASSPGQPDNEAFF. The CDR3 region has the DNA TGTGCCAGCAGTCCTGGACAGCCGGATAATGAAGCTTTCTTT.

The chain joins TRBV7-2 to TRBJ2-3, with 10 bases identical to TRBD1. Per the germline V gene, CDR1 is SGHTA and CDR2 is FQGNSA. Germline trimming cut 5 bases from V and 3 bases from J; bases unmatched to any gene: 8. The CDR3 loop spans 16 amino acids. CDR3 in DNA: TGTGCCAGCAGCCCGGGGACAGGGGTGGGAACAGATACGCAGTATTTT. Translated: CASSPGTGVGTDTQYF.

The CDR3 sequence: CASSQDRLRSPLHF. In nucleotides, the CDR3 is TGCGCCAGCAGCCAAGATAGGTTACGGTCACCCCTCCACTTT. The chain couples TRBV4-3 to TRBJ1-6, with D hard to call. Germline CDR1 reads LGHNA; CDR2 reads YSLEER. Between the trimmed V and J ends, which lost 0 bases and 10 bases, there was a span of 10 bases. The CDR3 covers 14 residues.

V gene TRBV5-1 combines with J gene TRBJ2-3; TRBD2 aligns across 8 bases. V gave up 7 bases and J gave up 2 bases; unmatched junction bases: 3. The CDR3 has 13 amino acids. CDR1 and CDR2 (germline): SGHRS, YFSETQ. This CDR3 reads CASRSGATDTQYF. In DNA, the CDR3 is TGCGCCAGCCGTAGCGGGGCCACAGATACGCAGTATTTT. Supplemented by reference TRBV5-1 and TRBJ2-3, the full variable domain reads KAGVTQTPRYLIKTRGQQVTLSCSPISGHRSVSWYQQTPGQGLQFLFEYFSETQRNKGNFPGRFSGRQFSNSRSEMNVSTLELGDSALYLCASRSGATDTQYFGPGTRLTVL.

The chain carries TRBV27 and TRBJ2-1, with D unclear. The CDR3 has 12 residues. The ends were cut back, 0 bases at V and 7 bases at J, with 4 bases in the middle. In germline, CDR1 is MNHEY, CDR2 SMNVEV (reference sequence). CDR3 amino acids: CASSLSRNEQFF. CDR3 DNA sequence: TGTGCCAGCAGTTTATCGCGTAATGAGCAGTTCTTC.

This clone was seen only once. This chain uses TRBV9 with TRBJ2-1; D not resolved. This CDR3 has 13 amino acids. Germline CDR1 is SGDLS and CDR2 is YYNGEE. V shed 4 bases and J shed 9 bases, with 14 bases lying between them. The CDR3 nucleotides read TGTGCCAGCAGCCCCCGCCCCGAATCTGAGCAGTTCTTC. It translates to CASSPRPESEQFF.

CDR3 nucleotide sequence: TGTGCCAGCTCACCCAGGGTCACAGATACGCAGTATTTT. Its protein is CASSPRVTDTQYF. The chain combines TRBV18 with TRBJ2-3; D possibly corresponds to TRBD1 (5 bases). Per germline, CDR1 KGHSH and CDR2 LQKENI. Between the trimmed V and J ends, which lost 3 bases and 2 bases, there was a span of 6 bases. The CDR3 is 13 amino acids.

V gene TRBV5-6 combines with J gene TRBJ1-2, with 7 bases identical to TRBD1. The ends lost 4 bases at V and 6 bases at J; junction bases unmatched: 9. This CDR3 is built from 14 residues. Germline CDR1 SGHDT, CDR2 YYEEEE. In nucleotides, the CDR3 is TGTGCCAGCAGCATTTTACAGGGGCTGGATGGCTACACCTTC. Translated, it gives CASSILQGLDGYTF.

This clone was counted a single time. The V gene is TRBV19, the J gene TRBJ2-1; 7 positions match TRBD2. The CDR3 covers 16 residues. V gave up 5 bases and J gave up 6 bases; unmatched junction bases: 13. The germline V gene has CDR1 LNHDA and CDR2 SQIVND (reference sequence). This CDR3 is CASSPRSERDINEQFF. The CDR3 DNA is TGTGCCAGTAGTCCACGTTCTGAGCGGGATATCAATGAGCAGTTCTTC.

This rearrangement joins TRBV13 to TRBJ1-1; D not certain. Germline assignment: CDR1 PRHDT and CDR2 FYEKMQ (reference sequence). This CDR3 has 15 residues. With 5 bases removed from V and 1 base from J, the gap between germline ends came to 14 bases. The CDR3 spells CASSHPPRPNTEAFF. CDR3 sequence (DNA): TGTGCCAGCAGCCACCCCCCCAGACCGAACACTGAAGCTTTCTTT.

The chain's CDR3 is CASSAGTGLDNEQFF. The CDR3 bases are TGTGCCAGCAGCGCCGGGACAGGGCTTGACAATGAGCAGTTCTTC. The V call is TRBV7-9, the J call TRBJ2-1; TRBD1 agrees at 9 bases. With V trimmed by 5 bases and J by 5 bases, 7 bases remained unmatched. The CDR3 is made up of 15 amino acids. CDR1 SEHNR and CDR2 FQNEAQ come from the germline V gene (reference sequence).

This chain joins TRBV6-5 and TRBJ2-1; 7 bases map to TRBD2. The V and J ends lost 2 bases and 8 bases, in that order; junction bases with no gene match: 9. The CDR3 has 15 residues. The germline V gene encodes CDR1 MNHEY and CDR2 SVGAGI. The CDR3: CASSYGGSGYDEQFF. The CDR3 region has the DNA TGTGCCAGCAGTTACGGCGGGAGTGGGTACGATGAGCAGTTCTTC.